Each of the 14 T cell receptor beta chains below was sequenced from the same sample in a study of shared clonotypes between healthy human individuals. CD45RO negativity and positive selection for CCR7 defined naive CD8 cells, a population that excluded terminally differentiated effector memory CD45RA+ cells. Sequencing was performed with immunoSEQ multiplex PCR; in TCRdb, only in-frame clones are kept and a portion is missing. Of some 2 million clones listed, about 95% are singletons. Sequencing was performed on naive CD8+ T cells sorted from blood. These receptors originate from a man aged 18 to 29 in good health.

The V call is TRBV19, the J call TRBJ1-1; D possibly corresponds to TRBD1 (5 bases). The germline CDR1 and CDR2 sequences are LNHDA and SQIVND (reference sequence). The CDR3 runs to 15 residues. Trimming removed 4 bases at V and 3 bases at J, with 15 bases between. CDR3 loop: CASSTGTGLDTEAFF. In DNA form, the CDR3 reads TGTGCCAGTAGTACCGGAACAGGCTTGGACACTGAAGCTTTCTTT. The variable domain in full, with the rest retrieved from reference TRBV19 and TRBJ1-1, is DGGITQSPKYLFRKEGQNVTLSCEQNLNHDAMYWYRQDPGQGLRLIYYSQIVNDFQKGDIAEGYSVSREKKESFPLTVTSAQKNPTAFYLCASSTGTGLDTEAFFGQGTRLTVV.

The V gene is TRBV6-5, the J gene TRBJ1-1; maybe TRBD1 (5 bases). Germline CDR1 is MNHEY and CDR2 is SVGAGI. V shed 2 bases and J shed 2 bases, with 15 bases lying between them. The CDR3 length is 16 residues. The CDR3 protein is CASSYGSGTDNTEAFF. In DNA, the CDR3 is TGTGCCAGCAGTTACGGGTCCGGGACGGATAACACTGAAGCTTTCTTT.

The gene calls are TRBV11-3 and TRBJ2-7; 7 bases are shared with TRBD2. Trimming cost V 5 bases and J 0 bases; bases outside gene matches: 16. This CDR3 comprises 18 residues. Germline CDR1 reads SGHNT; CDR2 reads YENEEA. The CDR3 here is CASSRLRERGECSYEQYF. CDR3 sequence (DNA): TGTGCCAGCAGCCGACTGCGGGAGAGGGGAGAGTGCTCCTACGAGCAGTACTTC.

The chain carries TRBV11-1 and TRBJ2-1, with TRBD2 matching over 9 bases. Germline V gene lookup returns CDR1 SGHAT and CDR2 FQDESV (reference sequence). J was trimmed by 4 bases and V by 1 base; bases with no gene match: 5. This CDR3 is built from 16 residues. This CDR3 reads CASSLVDSGGYNEQFF. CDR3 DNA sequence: TGTGCCAGCAGCTTAGTTGATAGCGGGGGATACAATGAGCAGTTCTTC.

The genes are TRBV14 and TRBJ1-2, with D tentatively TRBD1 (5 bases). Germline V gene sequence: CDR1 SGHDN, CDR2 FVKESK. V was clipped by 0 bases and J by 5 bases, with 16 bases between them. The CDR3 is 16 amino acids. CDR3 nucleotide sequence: TGTGCCAGCAGCCAAGAAGGGCAGGGAGTTGGGTATGGCTACACCTTC. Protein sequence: CASSQEGQGVGYGYTF.

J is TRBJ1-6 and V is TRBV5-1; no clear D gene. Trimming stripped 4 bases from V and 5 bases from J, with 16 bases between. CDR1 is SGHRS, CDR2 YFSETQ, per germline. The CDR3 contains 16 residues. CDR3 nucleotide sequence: TGCGCCAGCAGCATGATGGAGGTAACCGATAATTCACCCCTCCACTTT. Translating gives CASSMMEVTDNSPLHF.

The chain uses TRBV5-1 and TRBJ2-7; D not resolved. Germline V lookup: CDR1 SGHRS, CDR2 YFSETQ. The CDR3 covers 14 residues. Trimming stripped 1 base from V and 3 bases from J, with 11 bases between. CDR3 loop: CASSLWGIDYEQYF. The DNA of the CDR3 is TGCGCCAGCAGCTTGTGGGGAATTGACTACGAGCAGTACTTC.

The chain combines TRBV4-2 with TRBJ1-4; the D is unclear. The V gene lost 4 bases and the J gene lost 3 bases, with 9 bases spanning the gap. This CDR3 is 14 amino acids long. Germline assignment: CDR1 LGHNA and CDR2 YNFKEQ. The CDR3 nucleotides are TGTGCCAGCAGCCCAGAGGCGGCTAATGAAAAACTGTTTTTT. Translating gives CASSPEAANEKLFF.

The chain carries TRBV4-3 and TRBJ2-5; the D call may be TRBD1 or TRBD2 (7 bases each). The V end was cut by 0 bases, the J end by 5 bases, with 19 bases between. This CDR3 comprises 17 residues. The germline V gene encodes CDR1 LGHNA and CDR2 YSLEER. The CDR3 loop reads CASSQDGEGASYETQYF. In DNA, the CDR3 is TGCGCCAGCAGCCAAGATGGGGAGGGGGCCAGTTACGAGACCCAGTACTTC.

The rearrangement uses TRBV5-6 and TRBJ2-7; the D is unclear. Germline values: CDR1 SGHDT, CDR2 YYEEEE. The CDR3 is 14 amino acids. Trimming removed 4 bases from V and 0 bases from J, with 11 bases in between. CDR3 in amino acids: CASSMTESSYEQYF. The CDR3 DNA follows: TGTGCCAGCAGCATGACCGAGAGCTCCTACGAGCAGTACTTC.

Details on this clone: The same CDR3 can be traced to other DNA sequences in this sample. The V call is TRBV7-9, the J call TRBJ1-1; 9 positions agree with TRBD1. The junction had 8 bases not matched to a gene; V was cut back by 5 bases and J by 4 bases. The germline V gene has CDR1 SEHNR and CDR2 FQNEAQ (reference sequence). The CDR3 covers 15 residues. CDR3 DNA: TGTGCCAGCAGCCCCCGGACAGGGGTTCGCACTGAAGCTTTCTTT. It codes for CASSPRTGVRTEAFF.

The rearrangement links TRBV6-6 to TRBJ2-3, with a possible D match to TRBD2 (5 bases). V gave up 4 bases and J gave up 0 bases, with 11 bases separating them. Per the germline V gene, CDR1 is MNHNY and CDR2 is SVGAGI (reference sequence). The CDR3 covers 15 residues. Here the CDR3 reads CASSSTITSTDTQYF. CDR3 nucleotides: TGTGCCAGCAGTTCGACTATTACTAGCACAGATACGCAGTATTTT.

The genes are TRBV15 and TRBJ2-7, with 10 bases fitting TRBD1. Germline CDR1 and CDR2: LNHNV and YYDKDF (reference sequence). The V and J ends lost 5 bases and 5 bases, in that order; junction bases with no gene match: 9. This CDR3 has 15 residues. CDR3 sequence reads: CATSHRTGGINEQYF. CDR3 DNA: TGTGCCACCAGCCACCGGACAGGGGGTATCAACGAGCAGTACTTC.

CDR3 residues: CASGGTDTQYF. In nucleotides, the CDR3 is TGTGCCAGCGGGGGGACAGATACGCAGTATTTT. The V call is TRBV27, the J call TRBJ2-3; a possible D gene is TRBD2 (6 bases). The CDR3 totals 11 residues. Deletions cut 8 bases from V and 3 bases from J, with 6 bases between. Germline loops: CDR1 MNHEY, CDR2 SMNVEV (reference sequence).